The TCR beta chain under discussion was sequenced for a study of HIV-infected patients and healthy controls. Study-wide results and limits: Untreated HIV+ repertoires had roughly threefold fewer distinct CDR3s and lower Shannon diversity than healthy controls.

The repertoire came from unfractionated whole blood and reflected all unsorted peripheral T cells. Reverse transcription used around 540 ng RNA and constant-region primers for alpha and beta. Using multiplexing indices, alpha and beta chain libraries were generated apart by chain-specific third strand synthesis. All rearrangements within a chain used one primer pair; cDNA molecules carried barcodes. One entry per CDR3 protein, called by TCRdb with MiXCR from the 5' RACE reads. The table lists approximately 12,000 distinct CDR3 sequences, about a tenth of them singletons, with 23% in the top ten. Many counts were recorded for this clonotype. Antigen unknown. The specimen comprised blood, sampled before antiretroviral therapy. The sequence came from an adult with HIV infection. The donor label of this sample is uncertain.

CDR3 sequence (DNA): TGTGCCAGCACCACGTCGTCTGGGGCCAACGTCCTGACTTTC. Protein product: CASTTSSGANVLTF. The V and J genes are TRBV6-5 and TRBJ2-6; D gene ambiguous. The CDR3 sequence is 14 residues long. V gave up 7 bases and J gave up 1 base, with 8 bases separating them. CDR1 and CDR2 from the germline V gene are MNHEY and SVGAGI.